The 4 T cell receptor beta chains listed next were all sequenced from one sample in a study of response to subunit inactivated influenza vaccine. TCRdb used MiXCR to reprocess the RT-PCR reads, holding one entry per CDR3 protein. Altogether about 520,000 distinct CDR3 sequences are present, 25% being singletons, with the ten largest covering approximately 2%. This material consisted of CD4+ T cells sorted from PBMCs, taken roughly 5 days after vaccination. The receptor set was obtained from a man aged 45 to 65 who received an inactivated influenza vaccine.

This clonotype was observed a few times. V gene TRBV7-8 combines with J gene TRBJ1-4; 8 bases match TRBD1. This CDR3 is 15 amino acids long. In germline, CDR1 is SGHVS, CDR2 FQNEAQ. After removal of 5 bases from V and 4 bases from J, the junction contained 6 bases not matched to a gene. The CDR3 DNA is TGTGCCAGCAGCGGGAGACAGGGGATTAATGAAAAACTGTTTTTT. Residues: CASSGRQGINEKLFF.

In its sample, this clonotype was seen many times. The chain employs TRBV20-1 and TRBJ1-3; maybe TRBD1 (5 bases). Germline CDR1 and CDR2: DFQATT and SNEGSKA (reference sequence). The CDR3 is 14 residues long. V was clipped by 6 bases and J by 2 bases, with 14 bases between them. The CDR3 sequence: CSAPSGTAGNTIYF. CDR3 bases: TGCAGTGCGCCTTCCGGGACGGCTGGAAACACCATATATTTT.

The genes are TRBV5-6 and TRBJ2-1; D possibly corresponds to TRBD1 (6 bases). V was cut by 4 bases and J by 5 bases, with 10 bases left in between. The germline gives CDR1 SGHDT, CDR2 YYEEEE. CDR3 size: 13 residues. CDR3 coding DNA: TGTGCCAGCAGCACGGGACAAAACAATGAGCAGTTCTTC. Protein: CASSTGQNNEQFF.

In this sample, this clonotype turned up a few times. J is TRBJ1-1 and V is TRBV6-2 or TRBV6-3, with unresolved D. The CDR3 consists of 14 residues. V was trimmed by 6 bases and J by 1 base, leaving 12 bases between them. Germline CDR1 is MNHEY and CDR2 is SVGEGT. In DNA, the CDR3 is TGTGCCAGCAGGGAAAGGGAGGGGAACACTGAAGCTTTCTTT. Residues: CASREREGNTEAFF.